The clone carrying this T cell receptor beta chain has a handful of counts. Its specificity is unknown. These data originate in a study of T cell responses to AZD1222 COVID-19 vaccine. Study-level findings and limits: A rise in Spike-specific TCR breadth and depth followed two AZD1222 doses. In the spike-specific TCR repertoire, nearly half reportedly target unmutated variant regions. The sample set comprised mostly white British donors with more females, and clonal diversity was possibly underestimated.

V was clipped by 5 bases and J by 1 base, with 8 bases between them. The CDR3 totals 13 residues. Looked up from germline, CDR1 is MNHEY and CDR2 is SVGAGI. Repertoires were generated with immunoSEQ multiplex PCR, while TCRdb's copy carries only in-frame clones and drops some. Seen here are approximately 180,000 clones, approximately 92% observed once, and the top ten hold roughly 10%. Sequenced material: peripheral blood, taken on day 0 of AZD1222 vaccination. The sequence derives from an adult in good health. The chain combines TRBV6-5 with TRBJ1-1; D gene uncertain. The CDR3 is CASSLQWNTEAFF. CDR3 in DNA: TGTGCCAGCAGTCTTCAGTGGAACACTGAAGCTTTCTTT.